The present TCR beta chain was sequenced within a study of blood T cell repertoires in COVID-19. As for the study in general: Nucleic acid was either cDNA or gDNA, and it came from T cells, B-cell-depleted T cells, or PBMCs.

The table came from immunoSEQ multiplex PCR; TCRdb's copy has only in-frame clones and leaves some out. The repertoire consists of 90,000 to 120,000 clones, with roughly 90% occurring once and the leading ten covering roughly 5%. The CDR3 is made up of 17 amino acids. J is TRBJ1-5 and V is TRBV21-1; the table's TRBD1 call for D was not verified on the DNA. TRBV21-1 is listed as a pseudogene. Input material: peripheral blood. The TCR comes from a man in his 70s with acute or convalescent COVID-19. The CDR3 sequence: CASSKGRRGTGPGPQHF. The CDR3 DNA sequence: TGTGCCAGCAGCAAAGGACGAAGGGGAACAGGGCCGGGCCCCCAGCATTTT.